This passage covers 26 T cell receptor beta chains from one sample sequenced in a study of cytomegalovirus exposure and HLA in healthy donors. 60 Vbeta and 13 Jbeta primers were used in PCR. Repertoires were generated with immunoSEQ multiplex PCR, while TCRdb's copy carries only in-frame clones and drops some. The table records about 160,000 clones, 75% to 85% of them present only once. Sequenced sample: PBMCs. The source is a man aged 25-40 years in good health and CMV-seronegative.

The CDR3, as DNA: TGTGCCAGCAGCTTATCGCGCGGCCATACTGAAGCTTTCTTT. Its protein is CASSLSRGHTEAFF. The chain joins TRBV13 to TRBJ1-1; D is unresolved. Germline V gene sequence: CDR1 PRHDT, CDR2 FYEKMQ (reference sequence). Trimming removed 2 bases from V and 5 bases from J, with 12 bases in between. The CDR3 has 14 amino acids.

The rearrangement uses TRBV5-4 and TRBJ1-1; no definite D call. Germline V gives CDR1 SGHNT, CDR2 YYREEE (reference sequence). This CDR3 has 14 residues. The germline V and J ends were trimmed by 1 base and 7 bases, with 14 bases remaining between them. This chain's CDR3 is CASSLRGPPIEAFF. The CDR3 nucleotides read TGTGCCAGCAGCTTGCGTGGCCCGCCAATTGAAGCTTTCTTT.

The chain couples TRBV5-1 to TRBJ1-1, with 11 bases matching TRBD1. The CDR3 is made up of 13 amino acids. Looked up from germline, CDR1 is SGHRS and CDR2 is YFSETQ. Trimming cost V 10 bases and J 4 bases; bases outside gene matches: 6. CDR3 in amino acids: CAVRDRGSTEAFF. The DNA for the CDR3 is TGCGCCGTCCGGGACAGGGGGTCCACTGAAGCTTTCTTT.

V gene TRBV7-2 combines with J gene TRBJ2-1, with D maybe TRBD2 (5 bases). The CDR3 loop spans 13 amino acids. CDR1 and CDR2 (germline): SGHTA, FQGNSA. The germline V and J ends were trimmed by 10 bases and 14 bases, with 24 bases remaining between them. Here the CDR3 reads CATHAGRTVKKFF. CDR3 bases: TGTGCCACCCACGCCGGCCGGACTGTGAAGAAGTTCTTC.

The chain uses TRBV5-1 and TRBJ2-7; 9 bases align to TRBD1. This CDR3 is built from 15 residues. J lost 3 bases, V lost 4 bases, and 8 bases had no gene match. Germline-derived CDR1 and CDR2 are SGHRS and YFSETQ. The CDR3 sequence: CASSGTDRGLYEQYF. The CDR3 DNA follows: TGCGCCAGCAGCGGGACGGACAGGGGCCTCTACGAGCAGTACTTC.

V usage is TRBV7-9 and J usage is TRBJ2-7, with D perhaps matching TRBD1 (5 bases). Germline loops: CDR1 SEHNR, CDR2 FQNEAQ (reference sequence). The CDR3 extends over 15 amino acids. Trimming shortened V by 5 bases and J by 2 bases, and 16 bases separated the two germline ends. The CDR3 protein is CASSETESTTYEQYF. CDR3 nucleotides: TGTGCCAGCAGCGAGACAGAAAGTACGACCTACGAGCAGTACTTC. The full variable domain, in which reference TRBV7-9 and TRBJ2-7 provide the parts outside the CDR3, is DTGVSQNPRHKITKRGQNVTFRCDPISEHNRLYWYRQTLGQGPEFLTYFQNEAQLEKSRLLSDRFSAERPKGSFSTLEIQRTEQGDSAMYLCASSETESTTYEQYFGPGTRLTVT.

The chain joins TRBV27 to TRBJ1-4, with D possibly being TRBD1 (5 bases). Germline V gene data show CDR1 as MNHEY and CDR2 as SMNVEV (reference sequence). The CDR3 covers 15 residues. V was pared by 2 bases and J by 8 bases, with 15 bases between. CDR3 in amino acids: CASSLEGRVGEKLFF. CDR3 DNA sequence: TGTGCCAGCAGTTTAGAAGGCAGGGTTGGCGAAAAACTGTTTTTT.

V gene TRBV28 combines with J gene TRBJ2-7; D perhaps matches TRBD1 (6 bases). Trimming shortened V by 3 bases and J by 1 base, and 16 bases separated the two germline ends. This CDR3 has 16 residues. Germline loops: CDR1 MDHEN, CDR2 SYDVKM. Here the CDR3 reads CASSFSFLQGSYEQYF. In DNA, the CDR3 is TGTGCCAGCAGTTTTTCTTTCCTACAGGGTTCCTACGAGCAGTACTTC. The full variable domain, with the rest looked up from reference TRBV28 and TRBJ2-7, is DVKVTQSSRYLVKRTGEKVFLECVQDMDHENMFWYRQDPGLGLRLIYFSYDVKMKEKGDIPEGYSVSREKKERFSLILESASTNQTSMYLCASSFSFLQGSYEQYFGPGTRLTVT.

The CDR3 DNA is TGTGCCAGCAGCATCAGGGGTCCCGGACTCCACGAGCAGTACTTC. This codes for CASSIRGPGLHEQYF. The V gene is TRBV27, the J gene TRBJ2-7, with D possibly TRBD1 on 6 matching bases. V shed 6 bases and J shed 5 bases, with 20 bases lying between them. The CDR3 runs to 15 residues. Per the germline V gene, CDR1 is MNHEY and CDR2 is SMNVEV (reference sequence).

This clone has only one observation. The chain uses TRBV27 and TRBJ1-2; 8 bases are a match to TRBD1. The CDR3 is made up of 15 amino acids. The V gene end was trimmed by 6 bases and the J gene end by 7 bases; junction bases not matched to a gene: 13. Germline CDR1 MNHEY, CDR2 SMNVEV (reference sequence). The CDR3: CASRRTNQGAAGYTF. CDR3 sequence (DNA): TGTGCCAGCAGGAGGACCAATCAGGGGGCCGCTGGCTACACCTTC.

V and J are TRBV15 and TRBJ1-5, with D tentatively TRBD1 (6 bases). Germline V gene sequence: CDR1 LNHNV, CDR2 YYDKDF (reference sequence). The CDR3 has 17 residues. Trimming removed 1 base from V and 1 base from J, with 14 bases in between. CDR3 protein: CATSRAVGALSNQPQHF. The CDR3 nucleotides read TGTGCCACCAGCAGAGCGGTGGGGGCCCTCAGCAATCAGCCCCAGCATTTT.

This sequence joins TRBV27 and TRBJ2-1, with TRBD2 as a possible D gene (5 bases). V lost 2 bases, J lost 7 bases, and 15 bases lay in between. In germline, CDR1 is MNHEY, CDR2 SMNVEV (reference sequence). There are 15 residues in the CDR3. CDR3 amino acids: CASSLEGGQWNEQFF. CDR3 nucleotide sequence: TGTGCCAGCAGTTTAGAGGGCGGTCAATGGAATGAGCAGTTCTTC.

This clone was counted a few times. The chain recombines TRBV5-1 with TRBJ1-2, with TRBD1 matching 7 bases. This CDR3 is built from 18 residues. Germline V CDR1 and CDR2: SGHRS, YFSETQ. Unmatched junction bases numbered 19, after V lost 4 bases and J lost 4 bases. CDR3 sequence reads: CASSPHRSSGTALYGYTF. The CDR3 DNA is TGCGCCAGCAGCCCTCATCGTTCTTCCGGGACAGCTCTCTATGGCTACACCTTC.

The chain combines TRBV30 with TRBJ2-7; D is unresolved. V lost 3 bases to trimming and J lost 3 bases, with 6 bases between them. This CDR3 spans 11 amino acids. The V gene's germline CDR1 is GTSNPN and CDR2 SVGIG (reference sequence). Written as DNA, the CDR3 is TGTGCCTGGAGGCACGGCTACGAGCAGTACTTC. The encoded protein is CAWRHGYEQYF.

This clone was detected a few times. The rearrangement uses TRBV11-2 and TRBJ2-3, with TRBD2 identical over 9 bases. With V trimmed by 0 bases and J by 6 bases, 10 bases remained unmatched. CDR1 is SGHAT and CDR2 is FQNNGV in the germline V gene. The CDR3 runs to 17 residues. The CDR3 bases are TGTGCCAGCAGCTTAGAGGCTAGCGGGGTTATAGGTGATACGCAGTATTTT. Translated, it gives CASSLEASGVIGDTQYF.

The chain has TRBV5-1 and TRBJ2-2; possibly TRBD2 for D (6 bases). The CDR3 is 15 residues long. Trimming pared 0 bases from V and 5 bases from J, leaving 11 bases between. The germline V gene encodes CDR1 SGHRS and CDR2 YFSETQ. The CDR3 protein is CASSLAEGKTGELFF. The CDR3 nucleotides read TGCGCCAGCAGCTTGGCGGAGGGGAAAACCGGGGAGCTGTTTTTT.

V gene TRBV14 combines with J gene TRBJ2-3; no clear D. V lost 3 bases, J lost 8 bases, and 12 bases lay in between. Germline CDR1 SGHDN, CDR2 FVKESK. This CDR3 has 13 residues. DNA of the CDR3: TGTGCCAGCAGCCAGGGCTCCCTAATTACGCAGTATTTT. This sequence encodes CASSQGSLITQYF. Full variable domain (rest looked up from reference TRBV14 and TRBJ2-3): EAGVTQFPSHSVIEKGQTVTLRCDPISGHDNLYWYRRVMGKEIKFLLHFVKESKQDESGMPNNRFLAERTGGTYSTLKVQPAELEDSGVYFCASSQGSLITQYFGPGTRLTVL.

This clone came up once. The chain links TRBV14 to TRBJ2-7, with D possibly being TRBD2 (6 bases). With 5 bases removed from V and 2 bases from J, the gap between germline ends came to 19 bases. Germline lookup yields CDR1 SGHDN and CDR2 FVKESK. The CDR3 runs 16 residues. The CDR3 DNA reads TGTGCCAGCAGCGACAAGAGCACTAGCTTTCCCTACGAGCAGTACTTC. Translation: CASSDKSTSFPYEQYF.

The genes are TRBV10-1 and TRBJ1-1, with D possibly being TRBD1 (5 bases). Germline loops: CDR1 WNHNN, CDR2 SYGVQD (reference sequence). This CDR3 contains 14 residues. The V gene lost 6 bases and the J gene lost 1 base, with 12 bases spanning the gap. CDR3 in amino acids: CASSSGLTNTEAFF. Here the CDR3 DNA reads TGCGCCAGCAGCTCGGGACTCACGAACACTGAAGCTTTCTTT.

This clone was counted between two and nine times. The rearrangement uses TRBV5-1 and TRBJ1-1, with D possibly matching TRBD1 (5 bases). The V end lost 4 bases, the J end lost 4 bases, and 17 bases lay between the germline ends. Germline CDR1 and CDR2: SGHRS and YFSETQ. The CDR3 is made up of 15 amino acids. The CDR3: CASSPGDVVGTEAFF. Here the CDR3 DNA reads TGCGCCAGCAGCCCGGGGGATGTAGTGGGCACTGAAGCTTTCTTT.

CDR3 DNA sequence: TGTGCCACCAGCGCCCGGACTAGCGGGAGTTACGAGCAGTACTTC. This translates into CATSARTSGSYEQYF. The chain carries TRBV15 and TRBJ2-7; the match to TRBD2 covers 13 bases. This CDR3 spans 15 amino acids. Germline lookup yields CDR1 LNHNV and CDR2 YYDKDF (reference sequence). The V segment lost 5 bases and the J segment 4 bases; nucleotides outside the gene matches: 5.

This chain links TRBV5-4 with TRBJ2-7; no clear D gene. The germline V gene has CDR1 SGHNT and CDR2 YYREEE (reference sequence). The V end lost 2 bases, the J end lost 4 bases, and 13 bases lay between the germline ends. The CDR3 covers 14 residues. CDR3 sequence reads: CASSFQVSLYEQYF. The CDR3 bases are TGTGCCAGCAGCTTCCAGGTGTCCCTTTACGAGCAGTACTTC.

The V and J genes are TRBV5-5 and TRBJ1-2; D remains unclear. The CDR3 is 16 amino acids. V was clipped by 0 bases and J by 2 bases, with 14 bases between them. Per the germline V gene, CDR1 is SGHKS and CDR2 is YYEKEE (reference sequence). Here the CDR3 reads CASSLVESARNYGYTF. DNA for the CDR3: TGTGCCAGCAGCTTGGTTGAGAGTGCGAGGAACTATGGCTACACCTTC.

The gene calls are TRBV18 and TRBJ2-7, with 7 bases that match TRBD2. Germline CDR1 reads KGHSH; CDR2 reads LQKENI. V shed 6 bases, J shed 6 bases, and the junction held 5 bases outside the gene matches. The CDR3 runs 12 residues. The CDR3 region is CASSRDYSEQYF. Written as DNA, the CDR3 is TGTGCCAGCTCTCGGGACTATAGCGAGCAGTACTTC. Complete variable domain (other parts from reference TRBV18 and TRBJ2-7): NAGVMQNPRHLVRRRGQEARLRCSPMKGHSHVYWYRQLPEEGLKFMVYLQKENIIDESGMPKERFSAEFPKEGPSILRIQQVVRGDSAAYFCASSRDYSEQYFGPGTRLTVT.

This rearrangement joins TRBV10-2 to TRBJ2-1; 9 bases agree with TRBD2. Germline values: CDR1 WSHSY, CDR2 SAAADI. The CDR3 sequence is 17 residues long. V lost 0 bases to trimming and J lost 7 bases; unmatched junction nucleotides: 10. CDR3 amino acids: CASSESWGGRAANEQFF. CDR3 coding DNA: TGCGCCAGCAGTGAGTCATGGGGCGGGAGGGCCGCTAATGAGCAGTTCTTC.

This clone was picked up a small number of times. This chain links TRBV7-9 with TRBJ2-7; TRBD2 aligns across 10 bases. Germline-derived CDR1 and CDR2 are SEHNR and FQNEAQ (reference sequence). Unmatched junction bases numbered 4, after V lost 3 bases and J lost 5 bases. CDR3 length equals 14 residues. The CDR3 nucleotides read TGTGCCAGCAGCTTTACTAGCGGGATCCACGAGCAGTACTTC. Translating gives CASSFTSGIHEQYF.